A single sample gave rise to the 12 T cell receptor beta chains below, sequenced in a study of T cells after yellow fever vaccination. TCRdb itself ran the 5' RACE reads through MiXCR, one entry per CDR3 protein. This table holds approximately 610,000 distinct CDR3 sequences, about 15% found once. The sample in question was PBMCs, obtained 5 days after the first yellow fever vaccination. All receptors come from a man between 18 and 35 years old who received the YFV17D yellow fever vaccine.

The chain uses TRBV7-2 and TRBJ2-1; TRBD1 agrees at 7 bases. V gave up 6 bases and J gave up 3 bases; unmatched junction bases: 5. CDR3 length equals 14 residues. Germline CDR1 SGHTA, CDR2 FQGNSA. For the CDR3, the DNA is TGTGCCAGCAGTGCCGGGACAGACTACAATGAGCAGTTCTTC. Its translation is CASSAGTDYNEQFF.

CDR3 protein: CASSVEGAFHEQYF. Written as DNA, the CDR3 is TGTGCCAGCAGCGTAGAGGGGGCCTTCCACGAGCAGTACTTC. The V and J genes are TRBV9 and TRBJ2-7; 7 bases are shared with TRBD1. Looked up from germline, CDR1 is SGDLS and CDR2 is YYNGEE. V was pared by 0 bases and J by 5 bases, with 5 bases of the junction left unmatched. CDR3 size: 14 residues.

The CDR3 DNA is TGTGCCAGCAGTCCCCACGGACAGAACTACGAGCAGTACGTC. Translating gives CASSPHGQNYEQYV. The chain combines TRBV6-1 with TRBJ2-7, with a possible D match to TRBD1 (6 bases). This CDR3 spans 14 amino acids. V lost 5 bases and J lost 3, with 14 bases in between. Germline V gene data show CDR1 as MNHNS and CDR2 as SASEGT.

J is TRBJ1-5 and V is TRBV20-1; possibly TRBD1 for D (6 bases). Germline V gene data show CDR1 as DFQATT and CDR2 as SNEGSKA (reference sequence). The CDR3 loop spans 13 amino acids. Trimming pared 6 bases from V and 6 bases from J, leaving 15 bases between. The CDR3 region is CSAPVGGSQPQHF. The CDR3, as DNA: TGCAGTGCCCCAGTAGGGGGGAGTCAGCCCCAGCATTTT.

This clonotype turned up a few times. The chain recombines TRBV5-6 with TRBJ1-4, with a possible D match to TRBD1 (6 bases). The CDR3 sequence is 15 residues long. Germline CDR1 and CDR2: SGHDT and YYEEEE. Between the trimmed V and J ends, which lost 6 bases and 8 bases, there was a span of 20 bases. The CDR3 protein is CASKYRAARGEKLFF. The CDR3, as DNA: TGTGCCAGCAAATACAGGGCAGCCAGAGGGGAAAAACTGTTTTTT. Variable domain in full (rest from reference TRBV5-6 and TRBJ1-4): DAGVTQSPTHLIKTRGQQVTLRCSPKSGHDTVSWYQQALGQGPQFIFQYYEEEERQRGNFPDRFSGHQFPNYSSELNVNALLLGDSALYLCASKYRAARGEKLFFGSGTQLSVL.

The rearrangement uses TRBV29-1 and TRBJ2-5; D not certain. Trimming left V 4 bases short and J 5 bases short, with 17 bases between. Germline V gene data show CDR1 as SQVTM and CDR2 as ANQGSEA. This CDR3 region has 14 residues. CDR3 DNA sequence: TGCAGCGTTGGGGTAGGCTGGTTGGTGGAGACCCAGTACTTC. It is translated as CSVGVGWLVETQYF.

The table lists this clonotype with many counts. The V gene is TRBV2, the J gene TRBJ1-5, with D possibly TRBD1 on 5 matching bases. From germline, CDR1 is SNHLY and CDR2 FYNNEI. This CDR3 is built from 17 residues. V was pared by 5 bases and J by 0 bases, with 17 bases between. Here the CDR3 DNA reads TGTGCCAGCAGTCTCATGGGGTTGGGGGGTAGCAATCAGCCCCAGCATTTT. Translation: CASSLMGLGGSNQPQHF.

This chain links TRBV7-9 with TRBJ1-5; no clear D gene. This CDR3 is 12 amino acids long. CDR1 and CDR2 from the germline V gene are SEHNR and FQNEAQ (reference sequence). V gave up 5 bases and J gave up 7 bases, with 9 bases separating them. CDR3 DNA sequence: TGTGCCAGCAGCAACCGTGGGCAGCCCCAGCATTTT. Translation: CASSNRGQPQHF.

This clonotype was observed a few times. The V call is TRBV12-3 or TRBV12-4, the J call TRBJ2-3; no reliable D call. Trimming removed 8 bases at V and 4 bases at J, with 19 bases between. The CDR3 has 15 residues. CDR3 in amino acids: CASCQGLPPADTQYF. The DNA of the CDR3 is TGTGCCAGCTGCCAAGGGCTCCCGCCAGCAGATACGCAGTATTTT.

The V call is TRBV5-1, the J call TRBJ1-1, with D possibly TRBD1 on 5 matching bases. From germline, CDR1 is SGHRS and CDR2 YFSETQ. The CDR3 spans 12 residues. The V and J ends lost 0 bases and 9 bases respectively, with 9 bases between them. The DNA for the CDR3 is TGCGCCAGCAGCTTGGGACAGACAAAAGCTTTCTTT. Its protein product is CASSLGQTKAFF.

This clonotype has more than one count but fewer than ten. This sequence joins TRBV18 and TRBJ2-3, with 9 nucleotides matching TRBD1. Germline CDR1 reads KGHSH; CDR2 reads LQKENI. V lost 2 bases, J lost 6 bases, and 6 bases stayed unmatched. The CDR3 contains 15 residues. CDR3 residues: CASSPATGGWDTQYF. In DNA, the CDR3 is TGTGCCAGCTCACCAGCAACAGGGGGCTGGGATACGCAGTATTTT.

V and J are TRBV6-1 and TRBJ1-1; D perhaps matches TRBD1 (5 bases). This CDR3 has 14 residues. V lost 6 bases and J lost 1, with 12 bases in between. The germline gives CDR1 MNHNS, CDR2 SASEGT. This CDR3 reads CASSAGWANTEAFF. The CDR3 DNA is TGTGCCAGCAGCGCAGGGTGGGCGAACACTGAAGCTTTCTTT.